This TCR beta chain was retrieved from a study of TIL therapy for anti-PD-1-resistant metastatic lung cancer (dated by TCRdb to about 2021). For the study in its entirety: Enrolled patients had a median age of around 51 years (range roughly 35-85) and a median tumor PD-L1 proportion score of 6% to 6.5%. Most of the cohort had lung adenocarcinoma, including a few EGFR-mutant tumors and two ALK-rearranged tumors, and half of the patients were either current or former smokers. Across the cohort, whole-exome sequencing showed a median non-synonymous tumor mutation burden of roughly 1.5 mutations per megabase. Clonotypes were tracked across tumor, expanded TIL product and serial blood samples by T cell receptor beta sequencing of tumor and peripheral blood.

The time point label corresponds to: pre-treatment sample, taken before nivolumab and TIL therapy. Excised metastases, mostly pleural nodules or supraclavicular lymph nodes, were used as baseline tumor samples and were taken from the same resection from which TIL were grown. Tumors were harvested prior to any PD-1/PD-L1 blockade, after which nivolumab was administered to patients, and lymphodepletion, expanded TIL infusion and IL-2 were given to patients who progressed. Adults with stage 4 NSCLC were enrolled in a dual-center phase I trial from late 2017 to early 2020. The samples were drawn from an open-label, single-arm phase I trial testing tumor-infiltrating lymphocyte therapy combined with nivolumab in advanced non-small cell lung cancer. Portions of each resected tumor were snap-frozen in liquid nitrogen and were stored at -80 degrees C. Tumor regions of interest were chosen on H&E sections by laser-capture macrodissection, pulverized into around 15 mg aliquots, and extracted with Qiagen Allprep kits.

What the work shows at the level of the full study, not this receptor alone: Higher clonality and lower diversity were observed in expanded TIL cultures than in baseline intratumoral T cells (median clonality roughly 6% vs 31%, p < 0.0001). The study protocol defined all tumor marker inferences as exploratory. High clonal turnover was observed in TIL culture, with many enriched product clones not detected in the baseline tumor, which suggested clonal contraction rather than faithful expansion. Because the cohort was highly selected, with more treatment-naive, never-smoker and oncogene-addicted patients than is typical, generalizability is limited.

V lost 1 base and J lost 5 bases; the stretch between them is 5 bases long. Per the germline V gene, SGHAT is the CDR1 and FQNNGV is the CDR2. Spanning cysteine to phenylalanine, the CDR3 consists of 13 amino acids. The DNA shown is the 39-base CDR3, in frame from base 1. TCR beta CDR3 regions were amplified from genomic DNA by bias-controlled multiplex PCR with the immunoSEQ v3 hsTCRB kit. TCR libraries were sequenced on an Illumina NextSeq 500 to 1.5 million to 2 million read pairs for survey level or roughly 5-6.5 million for deep level. On the authors' methods: Clonality was reported by immunoSEQ Analyzer software, which also assigned V, D and J genes and filtered out non-productive sequences. To compare repertoires between infused TIL and blood, productive Simpson clonality was used along with the Morisita overlap index of productive TRB rearrangements. TCRdb carries this immuneACCESS record with in-frame sequences only. Its versions omit some clonotypes, under half of them owing to an unresolved V gene in the studies checked, with the rest unexplained. V and J calls and clone size are those listed in that table; D and trimming were worked out from the DNA. The sample table lists about 26,000 clones, less than 65% of them with a count of one. The top ten clonotypes cover approximately 16% of the sample.

With regard to this clone: The clone's antigen remains unknown. Per-nucleotide qualities are absent, and no much larger clonotype sits a single base away.

The sequence came from a woman between 25 and 80 years old with non-small cell lung cancer. The sequence is built from TRBV11-2 and TRBJ2-2; the D gene identity is not certain. The input for sequencing was tumor tissue, taken at baseline. The DNA reads TGTGCCAGCAGCTTAGGTCTAACCGGGGAGCTGTTTTTT. The encoded protein is CASSLGLTGELFF.